This paragraph reports one TCR beta chain. It has no known antigen specificity. The input lacks base qualities; no much larger clone sits a single base away. The data were taken from a study of shared clonotypes between healthy human individuals (TCRdb year 2020). A note on the overall study: Three men and a couple of women, aged 18 to 49 years, made up the cohort. The study deeply sequenced blood TCR repertoires of about 5 healthy adults to estimate repertoire size and the extent of clonotype sharing between individuals. Libraries were prepared and TCR repertoires were sequenced by different laboratories using diverse techniques, in order to increase sequencing depth and limit assay-specific biases. Each donor's leukapheresis produced roughly between roughly 0.94 and 9.5 billion PBMCs. Per donor, three plates each were used for CD4 naive and CD4 memory, two for CD8 naive, and one for CD8 memory.

The paper as a whole reports these results and caveats: Even with the large sequencing depth, rarefaction of the sorted-subset datasets indicated that sequencing was incomplete. The small number of donors limited the genetic and exposure-history diversity represented. Sharing across several donors was observed for approximately 4.6% of naive CD4, 3% to 3.5% of naive CD8, over 2% of memory CD4, and roughly 0.43% of memory CD8 clonotypes. Compared with non-shared clonotypes, the clonotypes found in all four sorted-subset donors had higher generation probabilities. Sampling was restricted to blood, and TCR repertoires in tissues likely differ from the TCR repertoires found in blood. Pairwise subsampling indicated that sequencing depth was expected to affect the degree of clonotype sharing among donors. Naive subsets generally had larger estimated clonotype richness than memory subsets.

V is reduced by 4 bases and J by 1 base, leaving a spacing of 10 bases between them. The CDR3 runs 14 residues from the cysteine to the phenylalanine. This entry keeps only the CDR3 DNA: 42 bases, framed from base 1. The germline V gene gives CDR1 as SGHTA and CDR2 as FQGNSA. The donors were healthy, HIV-negative adults who had no recently reported acute infections or vaccinations. Every donor was a Caucasian adult residing in Nashville, Tennessee, USA. CD4+ T cells were enriched by magnetic negative selection, after which naive cells were positively selected on CD45RA and the negative fraction was taken as the memory subset. Blood was collected by leukapheresis, and PBMCs were isolated by Ficoll-Histopaque density gradient centrifugation and then cryopreserved in liquid nitrogen vapor phase. Analytical flow cytometry was used to check the purity and quantity of each magnetically sorted T cell population. Genomic DNA was isolated from each sorted fraction and quantified by UV absorbance on a Nanodrop 2000c.

Using the deep immunoSEQ assay, TCR CDR3 regions were amplified from genomic DNA by multiplex PCR. Genomic DNA extracted from each cell subset was distributed evenly over all wells of several immunoSEQ 96-well plates, and each plate served as one replicate. Each replicate PCR for sorted subsets received around 0.2 ug genomic DNA, equal to tens of thousands of T cell genomes. Purified libraries were quantified with a Qubit 3.0 fluorometer, sized on a Bioanalyzer 2100, and re-quantified with the KAPA Library Quantification kit. Every immunoSEQ 96-well plate was sequenced on a dedicated single-read 150-cycle Illumina NextSeq 550 flow cell. The published analysis was carried out like this. Because the immunoSEQ output held only junctional sequences and lacked quality scores, the filtering could not match the filtering applied to full-length reads. To assign V/J genes and CDR3, sequences were annotated against IMGT germline references using PyIR, a Python wrapper for IgBLAST v1.9. Any read was removed if the V/J assignment was weak (E-value above 1e-6), the CDR3 was missing, or the read contained stop codons, out-of-frame junctions, or ambiguous translated residues. V3J clonotypes were defined by identical inferred V gene, J gene, and CDR3 amino acid sequence. Percentage overlap between repertoires was computed as shared unique clonotypes divided by the size of the smaller repertoire. Repertoire richness was assessed with RTK rarefaction, the Chao1 estimator, and Recon v2.1 estimates of unobserved clonotypes. Generation probabilities were computed with OLGA for all TCRbeta clonotypes obtained by the gDNA method from a handful of donors. TCRdb obtained this table from immuneACCESS and retained in-frame rearrangements with V and J assigned. These tables miss some clones; where compared with another copy, unresolved V genes account for less than half of the shortfall, and the remainder is unexplained. D and trimming were read from the DNA, whereas the V and J calls and clone size are those reported in that table. The sample yields approximately 1,000,000 clones; more than 75% were counted once. The ten largest clones add up to under 0.65% of the sample.

Sequencing was done on a sample of memory CD4+ T cells from PBMCs. The cell subset or site label, as the study defines it: CD45RA-negative fraction. This clonotype originated in a man younger than 35 in good health. Some clones in this sample may be carry-over from other donors' samples. The chain uses TRBV7-2 and TRBJ1-1; no confident D gene assignment can be made. The nucleotide sequence is given as TGTGCCAGCAGCTCAGGACTGCAGAACACTGAAGCTTTCTTT. Translated, it gives CASSSGLQNTEAFF.